This T cell receptor beta chain stems from a study of blood T cell repertoires in COVID-19. Overall study context: Donors in the United States, Italy and Spain gave samples during acute or convalescent COVID-19. PBMCs, B-cell-depleted T cells, or T cells provided the cDNA or gDNA that made up the material.

The CDR3 loop spans 15 amino acids. The junction had 4 bases not matched to a gene; V was cut back by 5 bases and J by 1 base. The germline CDR1 and CDR2 sequences are LNHDA and SQIVND (reference sequence). Per the original data handling: Reference gene primer amplification gave nucleated cell count estimates. TCRdb's table, derived via immunoSEQ multiplex PCR, lists solely in-frame clones and lacks some. Clone size and the V and J calls come from that table; the DNA yielded D and trimming. This table holds more than 250,000 clones, around 87% found once. The sample taken for sequencing was peripheral blood. J is TRBJ2-7 and V is TRBV19, with 11 bases fitting TRBD1. The TCR comes from a man aged 45-65 years with active or convalescent COVID-19. The DNA for the CDR3 is TGTGCCAGTAGTGCCGGGACAGGGGGTTCCTACGAGCAGTACTTC. Its protein product is CASSAGTGGSYEQYF.